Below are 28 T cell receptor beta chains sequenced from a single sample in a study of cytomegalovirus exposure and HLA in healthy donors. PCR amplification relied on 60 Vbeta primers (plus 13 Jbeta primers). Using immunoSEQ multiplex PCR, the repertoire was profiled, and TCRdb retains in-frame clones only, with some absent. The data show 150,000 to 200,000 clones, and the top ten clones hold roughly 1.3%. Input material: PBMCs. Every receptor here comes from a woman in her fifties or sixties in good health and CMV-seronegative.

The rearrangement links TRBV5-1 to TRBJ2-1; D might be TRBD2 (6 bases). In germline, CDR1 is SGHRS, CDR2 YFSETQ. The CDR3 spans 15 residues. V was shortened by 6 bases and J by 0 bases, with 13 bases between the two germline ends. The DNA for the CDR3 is TGCGCCAGCACCGAGGAGGGGACCTCCTACAATGAGCAGTTCTTC. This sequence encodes CASTEEGTSYNEQFF.

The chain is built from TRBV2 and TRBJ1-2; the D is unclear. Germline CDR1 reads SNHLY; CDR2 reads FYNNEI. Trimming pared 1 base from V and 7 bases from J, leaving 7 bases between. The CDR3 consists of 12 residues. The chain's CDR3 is CASSEDAGGYTF. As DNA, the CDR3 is TGTGCCAGCAGTGAAGACGCCGGTGGCTACACCTTC. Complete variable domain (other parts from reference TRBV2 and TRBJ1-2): EPEVTQTPSHQVTQMGQEVILRCVPISNHLYFYWYRQILGQKVEFLVSFYNNEISEKSEIFDDQFSVERPDGSNFTLKIRSTKLEDSAMYFCASSEDAGGYTFGSGTRLTVV.

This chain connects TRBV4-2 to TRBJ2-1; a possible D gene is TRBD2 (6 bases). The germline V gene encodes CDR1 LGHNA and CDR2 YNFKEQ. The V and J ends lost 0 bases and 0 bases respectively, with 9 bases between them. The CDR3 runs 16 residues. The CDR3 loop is CASSQEGGNSYNEQFF. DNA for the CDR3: TGTGCCAGCAGCCAAGAGGGCGGGAACTCCTACAATGAGCAGTTCTTC.

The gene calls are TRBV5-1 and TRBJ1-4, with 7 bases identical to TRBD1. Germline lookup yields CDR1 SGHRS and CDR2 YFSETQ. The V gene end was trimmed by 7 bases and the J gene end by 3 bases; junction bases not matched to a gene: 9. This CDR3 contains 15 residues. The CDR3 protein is CASQGQPRPNEKLFF. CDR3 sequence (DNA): TGCGCCAGCCAGGGACAGCCGAGGCCTAATGAAAAACTGTTTTTT.

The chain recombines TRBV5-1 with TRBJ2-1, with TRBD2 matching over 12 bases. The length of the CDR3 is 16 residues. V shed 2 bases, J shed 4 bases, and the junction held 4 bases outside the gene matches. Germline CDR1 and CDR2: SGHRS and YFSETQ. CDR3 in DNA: TGCGCCAGCAGCTTAACTAGCGGGAGGAATTACAATGAGCAGTTCTTC. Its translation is CASSLTSGRNYNEQFF.

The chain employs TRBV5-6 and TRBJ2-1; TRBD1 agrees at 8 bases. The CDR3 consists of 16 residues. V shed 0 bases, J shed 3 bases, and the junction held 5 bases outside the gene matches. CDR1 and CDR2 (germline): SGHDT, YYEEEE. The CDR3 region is CASSLGRGLNYNEQFF. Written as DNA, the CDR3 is TGTGCCAGCAGCTTGGGCAGGGGGCTAAACTACAATGAGCAGTTCTTC.

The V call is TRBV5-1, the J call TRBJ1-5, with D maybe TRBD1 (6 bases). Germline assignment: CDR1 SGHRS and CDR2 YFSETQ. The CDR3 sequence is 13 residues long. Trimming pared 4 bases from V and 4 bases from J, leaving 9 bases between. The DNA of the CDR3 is TGCGCCAGCAGCATCACAGGGAATCAGCCCCAGCATTTT. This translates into CASSITGNQPQHF.

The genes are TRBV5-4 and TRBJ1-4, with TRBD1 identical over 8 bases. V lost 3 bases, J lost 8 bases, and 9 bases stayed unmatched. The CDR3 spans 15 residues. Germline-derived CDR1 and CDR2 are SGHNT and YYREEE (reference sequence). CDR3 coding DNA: TGTGCCAGCAGCTCCGGACAGGGAGGTAAAGAAAAACTGTTTTTT. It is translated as CASSSGQGGKEKLFF.

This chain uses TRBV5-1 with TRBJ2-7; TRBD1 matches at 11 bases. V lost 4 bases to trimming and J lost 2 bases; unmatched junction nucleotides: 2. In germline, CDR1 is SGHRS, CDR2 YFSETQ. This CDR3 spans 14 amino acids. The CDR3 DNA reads TGCGCCAGCAGCGTGGGACAGGGGGCCTACGAGCAGTACTTC. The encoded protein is CASSVGQGAYEQYF.

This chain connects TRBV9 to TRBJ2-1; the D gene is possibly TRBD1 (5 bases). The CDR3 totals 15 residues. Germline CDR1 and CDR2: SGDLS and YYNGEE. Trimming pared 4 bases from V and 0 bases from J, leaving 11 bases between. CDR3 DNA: TGTGCCAGCAGCCCACAGGAAAGCTCCTACAATGAGCAGTTCTTC. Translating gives CASSPQESSYNEQFF.

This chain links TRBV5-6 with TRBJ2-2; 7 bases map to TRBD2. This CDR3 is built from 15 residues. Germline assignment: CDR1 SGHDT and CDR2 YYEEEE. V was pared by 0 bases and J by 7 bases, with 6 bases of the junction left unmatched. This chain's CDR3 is CASSLGQRDIGELFF. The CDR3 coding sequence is TGTGCCAGCAGCTTGGGCCAGCGGGATATCGGGGAGCTGTTTTTT.

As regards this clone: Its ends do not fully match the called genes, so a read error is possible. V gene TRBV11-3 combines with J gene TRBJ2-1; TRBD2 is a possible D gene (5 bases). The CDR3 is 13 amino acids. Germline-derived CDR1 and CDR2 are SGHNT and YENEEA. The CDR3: CASSLEVGDEQFF. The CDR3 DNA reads TGTGCCAGCAGCCTAGAGGTCGGGGATGAGCAGTTCTTC.

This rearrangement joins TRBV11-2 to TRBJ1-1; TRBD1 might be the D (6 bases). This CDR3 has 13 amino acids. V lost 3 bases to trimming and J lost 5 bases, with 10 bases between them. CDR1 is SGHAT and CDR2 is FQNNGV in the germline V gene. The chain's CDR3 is CASSLPRGTEAFF. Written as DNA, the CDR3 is TGTGCCAGCAGCTTGCCCAGGGGTACTGAAGCTTTCTTT.

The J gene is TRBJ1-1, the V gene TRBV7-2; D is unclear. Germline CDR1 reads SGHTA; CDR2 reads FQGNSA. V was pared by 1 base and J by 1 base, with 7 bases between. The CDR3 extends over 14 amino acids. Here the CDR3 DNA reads TGTGCCAGCAGCTTAGAGCGCGCGAACACTGAAGCTTTCTTT. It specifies CASSLERANTEAFF.

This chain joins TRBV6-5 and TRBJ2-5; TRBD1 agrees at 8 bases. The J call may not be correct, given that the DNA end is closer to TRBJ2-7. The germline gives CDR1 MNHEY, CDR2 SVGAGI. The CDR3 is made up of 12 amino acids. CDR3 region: CASSQDRAEQYF. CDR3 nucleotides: TGTGCCAGCAGCCAGGACAGGGCCGAGCAGTACTTC.

CDR3 bases: TGCAGTGCTGCCCGCGAGAATGGCTACACCTTC. It specifies CSAARENGYTF. The chain recombines TRBV20-1 with TRBJ1-2, with D hard to call. The CDR3 runs to 11 residues. Trimming removed 5 bases from V and 6 bases from J, with 10 bases in between. CDR1 DFQATT and CDR2 SNEGSKA come from the germline V gene (reference sequence).

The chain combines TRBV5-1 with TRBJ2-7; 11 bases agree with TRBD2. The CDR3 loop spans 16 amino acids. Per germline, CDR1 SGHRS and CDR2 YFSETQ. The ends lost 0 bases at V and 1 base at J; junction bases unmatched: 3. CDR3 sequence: CASSLGLAGTSYEQYF. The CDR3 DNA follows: TGCGCCAGCAGCTTGGGACTAGCGGGGACTTCCTACGAGCAGTACTTC.

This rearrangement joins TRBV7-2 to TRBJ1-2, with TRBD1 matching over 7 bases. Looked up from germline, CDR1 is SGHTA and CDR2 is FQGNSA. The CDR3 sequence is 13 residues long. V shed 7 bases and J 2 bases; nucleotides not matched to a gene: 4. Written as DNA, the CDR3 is TGTGCCAGCACTCCGACAGGGAACTATGGCTACACCTTC. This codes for CASTPTGNYGYTF.

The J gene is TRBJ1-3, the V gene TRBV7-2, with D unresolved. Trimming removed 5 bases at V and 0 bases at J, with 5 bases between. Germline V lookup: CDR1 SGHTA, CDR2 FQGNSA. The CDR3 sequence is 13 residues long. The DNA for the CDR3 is TGTGCCAGCAGCCTAAACTCTGGAAACACCATATATTTT. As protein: CASSLNSGNTIYF.

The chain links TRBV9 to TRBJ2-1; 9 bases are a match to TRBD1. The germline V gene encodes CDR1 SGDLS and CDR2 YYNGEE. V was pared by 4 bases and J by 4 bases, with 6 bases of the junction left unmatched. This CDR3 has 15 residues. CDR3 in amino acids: CASSPRDRAYNEQFF. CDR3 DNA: TGTGCCAGCAGCCCGCGGGACAGGGCTTACAATGAGCAGTTCTTC.

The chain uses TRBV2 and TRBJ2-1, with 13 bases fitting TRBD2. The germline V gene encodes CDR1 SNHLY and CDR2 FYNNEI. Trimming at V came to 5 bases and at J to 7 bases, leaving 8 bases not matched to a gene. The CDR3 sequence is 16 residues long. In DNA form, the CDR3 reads TGTGCCAGCAGTCGGACTAGCGGGAGTACGGTAAATGAGCAGTTCTTC. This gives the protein CASSRTSGSTVNEQFF.

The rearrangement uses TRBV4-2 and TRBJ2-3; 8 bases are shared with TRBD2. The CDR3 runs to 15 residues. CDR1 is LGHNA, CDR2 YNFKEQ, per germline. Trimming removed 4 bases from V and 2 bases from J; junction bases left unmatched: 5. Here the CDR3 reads CASSPRGGFTDTQYF. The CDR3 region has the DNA TGTGCCAGCAGCCCCCGCGGGGGGTTCACAGATACGCAGTATTTT.

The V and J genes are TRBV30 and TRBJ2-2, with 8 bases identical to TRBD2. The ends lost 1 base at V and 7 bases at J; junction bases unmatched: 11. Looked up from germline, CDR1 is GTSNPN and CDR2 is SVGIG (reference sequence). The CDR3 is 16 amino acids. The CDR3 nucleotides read TGTGCCTGGAGTGCTGGCGGGGGGACTAGGGTCGGGGAGCTGTTTTTT. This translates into CAWSAGGGTRVGELFF.

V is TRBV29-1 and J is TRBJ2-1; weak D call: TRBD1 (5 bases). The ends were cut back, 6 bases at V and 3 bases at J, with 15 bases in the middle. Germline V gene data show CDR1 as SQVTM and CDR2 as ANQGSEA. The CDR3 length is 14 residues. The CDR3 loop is CSVPSGHLYNEQFF. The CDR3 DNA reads TGCAGCGTCCCCTCAGGGCACCTCTACAATGAGCAGTTCTTC.

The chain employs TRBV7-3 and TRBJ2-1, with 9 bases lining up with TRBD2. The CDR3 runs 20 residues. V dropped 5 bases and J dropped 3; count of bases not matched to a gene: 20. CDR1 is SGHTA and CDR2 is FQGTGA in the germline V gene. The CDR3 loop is CASSQKGGVSGGSIYNEQFF. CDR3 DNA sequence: TGTGCCAGCAGCCAAAAGGGTGGTGTTAGCGGGGGTTCTATCTACAATGAGCAGTTCTTC.

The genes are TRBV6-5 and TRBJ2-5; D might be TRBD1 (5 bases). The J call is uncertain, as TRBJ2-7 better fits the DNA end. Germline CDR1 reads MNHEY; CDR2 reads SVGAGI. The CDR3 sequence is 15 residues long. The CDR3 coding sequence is TGTGCCAGCCGCCGTGGTCAGGGTCTTTCGTACGAGCAGTACTTC. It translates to CASRRGQGLSYEQYF.

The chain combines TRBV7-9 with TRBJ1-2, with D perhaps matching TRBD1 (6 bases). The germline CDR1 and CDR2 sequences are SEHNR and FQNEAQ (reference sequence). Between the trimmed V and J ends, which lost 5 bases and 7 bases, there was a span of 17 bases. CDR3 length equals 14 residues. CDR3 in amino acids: CASSPGHGSTGYTF. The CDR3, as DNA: TGTGCCAGCAGCCCGGGACACGGAAGTACTGGCTACACCTTC.

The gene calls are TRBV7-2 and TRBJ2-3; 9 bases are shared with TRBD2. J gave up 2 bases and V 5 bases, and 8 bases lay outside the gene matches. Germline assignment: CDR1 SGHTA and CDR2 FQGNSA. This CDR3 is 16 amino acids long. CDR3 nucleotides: TGTGCCAGCAGCCCGACTAGCGGAGCCTTCACAGATACGCAGTATTTT. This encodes CASSPTSGAFTDTQYF. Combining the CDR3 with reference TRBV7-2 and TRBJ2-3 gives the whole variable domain GAGVSQSPSNKVTEKGKDVELRCDPISGHTALYWYRQSLGQGLEFLIYFQGNSAPDKSGLPSDRFSAERTGGSVSTLTIQRTQQEDSAVYLCASSPTSGAFTDTQYFGPGTRLTVL.